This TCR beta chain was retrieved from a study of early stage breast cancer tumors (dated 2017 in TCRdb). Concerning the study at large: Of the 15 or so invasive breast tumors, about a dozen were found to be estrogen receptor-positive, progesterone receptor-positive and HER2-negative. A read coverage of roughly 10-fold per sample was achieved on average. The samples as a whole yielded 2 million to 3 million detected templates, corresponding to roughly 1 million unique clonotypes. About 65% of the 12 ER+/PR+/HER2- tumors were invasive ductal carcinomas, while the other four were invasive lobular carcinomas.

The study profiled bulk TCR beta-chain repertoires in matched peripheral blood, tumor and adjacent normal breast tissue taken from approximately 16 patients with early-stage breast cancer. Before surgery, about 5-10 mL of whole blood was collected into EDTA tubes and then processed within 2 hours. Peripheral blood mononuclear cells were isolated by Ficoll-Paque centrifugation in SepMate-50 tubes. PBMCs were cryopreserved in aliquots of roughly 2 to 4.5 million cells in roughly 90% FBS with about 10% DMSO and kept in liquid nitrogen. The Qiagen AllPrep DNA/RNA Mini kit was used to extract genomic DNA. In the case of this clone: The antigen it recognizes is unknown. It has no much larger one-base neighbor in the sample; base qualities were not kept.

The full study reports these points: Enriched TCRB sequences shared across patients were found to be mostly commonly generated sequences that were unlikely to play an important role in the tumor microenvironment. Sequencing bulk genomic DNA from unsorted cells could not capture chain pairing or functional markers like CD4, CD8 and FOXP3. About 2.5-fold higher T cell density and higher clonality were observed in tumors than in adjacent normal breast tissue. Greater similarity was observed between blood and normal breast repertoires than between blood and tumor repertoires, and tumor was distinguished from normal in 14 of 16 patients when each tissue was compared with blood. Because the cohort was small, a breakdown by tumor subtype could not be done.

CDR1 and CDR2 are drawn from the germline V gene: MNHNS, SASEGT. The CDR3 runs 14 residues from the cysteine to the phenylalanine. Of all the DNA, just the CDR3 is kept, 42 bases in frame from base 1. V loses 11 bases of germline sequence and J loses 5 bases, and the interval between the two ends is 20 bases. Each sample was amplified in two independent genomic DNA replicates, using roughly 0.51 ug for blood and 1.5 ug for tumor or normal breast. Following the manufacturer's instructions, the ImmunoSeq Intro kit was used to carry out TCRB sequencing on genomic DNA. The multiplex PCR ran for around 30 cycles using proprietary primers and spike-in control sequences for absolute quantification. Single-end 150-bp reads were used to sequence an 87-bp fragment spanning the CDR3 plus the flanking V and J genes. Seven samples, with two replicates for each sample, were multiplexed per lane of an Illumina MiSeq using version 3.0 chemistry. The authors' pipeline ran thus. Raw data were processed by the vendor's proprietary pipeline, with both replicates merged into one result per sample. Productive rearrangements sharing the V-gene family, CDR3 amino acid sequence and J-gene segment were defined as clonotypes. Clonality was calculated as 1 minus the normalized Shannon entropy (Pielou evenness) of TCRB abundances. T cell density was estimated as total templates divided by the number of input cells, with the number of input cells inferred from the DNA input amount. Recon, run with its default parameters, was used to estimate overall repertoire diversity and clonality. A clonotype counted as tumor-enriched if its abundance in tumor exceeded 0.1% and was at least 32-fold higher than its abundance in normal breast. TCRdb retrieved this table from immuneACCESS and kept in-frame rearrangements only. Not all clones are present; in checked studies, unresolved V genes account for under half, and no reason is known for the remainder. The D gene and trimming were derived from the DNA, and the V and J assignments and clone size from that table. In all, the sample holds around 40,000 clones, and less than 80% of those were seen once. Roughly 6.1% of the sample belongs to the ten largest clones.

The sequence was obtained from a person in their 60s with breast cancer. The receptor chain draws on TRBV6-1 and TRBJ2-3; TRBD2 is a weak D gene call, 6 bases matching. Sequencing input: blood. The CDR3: CAFLFEGGLDTQYF. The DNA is TGTGCCTTTCTTTTTGAGGGAGGTTTAGATACGCAGTATTTT.